The T cell receptor (beta chain) described here comes from a study of blood T cell repertoires in COVID-19. Study-wide context: Acute and convalescent COVID-19 samples came from the United States, Italy and Spain. T cells, B-cell-depleted T cells, or PBMCs provided the cDNA or gDNA that served as material.

As originally analysed: Estimation of nucleated cell counts relied on the amplification of reference gene primers. Clones were read by immunoSEQ multiplex PCR, and TCRdb kept only the in-frame ones, dropping some. The DNA gave D and trimming, while V, J and clone size come from that table. The sample lists about 78,000 clones, approximately 89% occurring once. This receptor was obtained from a woman aged 55-69 years with acute or convalescent COVID-19. The sequenced material came from peripheral blood.

The CDR3 loop is CASRRSGSSYNEQFF. The CDR3 coding sequence is TGTGCCAGCAGGCGGAGCGGGAGCTCCTACAATGAGCAGTTCTTC. This sequence joins TRBV25-1 and TRBJ2-1; 8 positions agree with TRBD2. Trimming cost V 6 bases and J 0 bases; bases outside gene matches: 4. Germline lookup yields CDR1 MGHDK and CDR2 SYGVNS. The CDR3 runs to 15 residues. Combining the CDR3 with reference TRBV25-1 and TRBJ2-1 gives the whole variable domain EADIYQTPRYLVIGTGKKITLECSQTMGHDKMYWYQQDPGMELHLIHYSYGVNSTEKGDLSSESTVSRIRTEHFPLTLESARPSHTSQYLCASRRSGSSYNEQFFGPGTRLTVL.